Listed here are 20 T cell receptor beta chains from one sample, sequenced in a study of T-cell reconstitution after alpha-beta-depleted transplantation in children. As it was prepared, the TCRbeta library received unique molecular identifiers. MiXCR was run by TCRdb on the PCR reads, yielding one entry per CDR3 protein. The sample has 81,000 or so distinct CDR3 sequences, roughly a sixth seen once; the top ten hold roughly 21%. This material consisted of PBMCs, mostly from graft donor cells, taken 180 days after TCRalphabeta/CD19-depleted stem cell transplant. The receptors stem from a male patient between 2 and 15 years old who had a stem cell transplant for acute lymphoblastic leukemia, so the T cells may come from the graft donor.

V is TRBV7-2 and J is TRBJ2-7, with D tentatively TRBD1 or TRBD2 (5 bases each). Germline V gene lookup returns CDR1 SGHTA and CDR2 FQGNSA. Trimming shortened V by 3 bases and J by 7 bases, and 16 bases separated the two germline ends. This CDR3 region has 14 residues. CDR3 protein: CASSFRDQTGEQYF. The DNA for the CDR3 is TGTGCCAGCAGCTTCAGGGATCAGACGGGGGAGCAGTACTTC. Full variable domain (rest looked up from reference TRBV7-2 and TRBJ2-7): GAGVSQSPSNKVTEKGKDVELRCDPISGHTALYWYRQSLGQGLEFLIYFQGNSAPDKSGLPSDRFSAERTGGSVSTLTIQRTQQEDSAVYLCASSFRDQTGEQYFGPGTRLTVT.

V and J are TRBV2 and TRBJ1-2, with D possibly TRBD1 on 6 matching bases. Germline CDR1 reads SNHLY; CDR2 reads FYNNEI. Trimming shortened V by 3 bases and J by 8 bases, and 13 bases separated the two germline ends. This CDR3 spans 13 amino acids. The CDR3 spells CASSELRGGGYTF. The CDR3, as DNA: TGTGCCAGCAGTGAGCTCAGGGGCGGGGGCTACACCTTC. Filled out from reference TRBV2 and TRBJ1-2, the complete variable domain reads EPEVTQTPSHQVTQMGQEVILRCVPISNHLYFYWYRQILGQKVEFLVSFYNNEISEKSEIFDDQFSVERPDGSNFTLKIRSTKLEDSAMYFCASSELRGGGYTFGSGTRLTVV.

This clonotype was picked up a small number of times. This chain uses TRBV29-1 with TRBJ2-7, with D hard to call. This CDR3 is 10 amino acids long. Trimming cost V 4 bases and J 7 bases, with 8 bases left between them. Germline V lookup: CDR1 SQVTM, CDR2 ANQGSEA. The CDR3 region is CSVVDGEQYF. DNA for the CDR3: TGCAGCGTTGTGGACGGAGAGCAGTACTTC.

V gene TRBV12-3 or TRBV12-4 combines with J gene TRBJ2-7, with a tentative D call TRBD1 (6 bases). The CDR3 runs 14 residues. Trimming removed 2 bases from V and 5 bases from J, with 13 bases in between. Written as DNA, the CDR3 is TGTGCCAGCAGTTTACAGGGGCCCTCTCACGAGCAGTACTTC. It specifies CASSLQGPSHEQYF.

This clonotype was counted many times. The J gene is TRBJ1-3, the V gene TRBV10-3, with no clear D. There are 15 residues in the CDR3. Germline V gene data show CDR1 as ENHRY and CDR2 as SYGVKD. The V gene lost 0 bases and the J gene lost 0 bases, with 6 bases spanning the gap. Written as DNA, the CDR3 is TGTGCCATCAGTGAGTCGGGCCCCTCTGGAAACACCATATATTTT. It yields the protein CAISESGPSGNTIYF.

This clonotype was seen a handful of times. V is TRBV27 and J is TRBJ1-6; D is unclear. Germline CDR1 MNHEY, CDR2 SMNVEV (reference sequence). V was clipped by 5 bases and J by 10 bases, with 9 bases between them. The CDR3 sequence is 12 residues long. CDR3 region: CASSQRSSPLHF. CDR3 DNA sequence: TGTGCCAGCAGTCAAAGGTCCTCACCCCTCCACTTT.

This clonotype was counted many times. The chain uses TRBV28 and TRBJ2-5; 8 bases fit TRBD2. There are 13 residues in the CDR3. J gave up 5 bases and V 6 bases, and 5 bases lay outside the gene matches. Per the germline V gene, CDR1 is MDHEN and CDR2 is SYDVKM. CDR3 nucleotides: TGTGCCAGCAGCGGGGGGGAGGGTGAGACCCAGTACTTC. Encoded protein: CASSGGEGETQYF.

This clonotype was seen many times. The genes are TRBV6-5 and TRBJ1-6; 8 bases map to TRBD1. With V trimmed by 6 bases and J by 7 bases, 8 bases remained unmatched. The CDR3 length is 15 residues. CDR1 and CDR2 (germline): MNHEY, SVGAGI. CDR3: CASRNSQGGNSPLHF. The CDR3 DNA follows: TGTGCCAGCAGAAACTCACAGGGGGGGAATTCACCCCTCCACTTT.

In the case of this clonotype: The junction does not match germline at one end; this may be a read error. The J gene is TRBJ2-5, the V gene TRBV6-5, with 13 bases lining up with TRBD2. CDR1 is MNHEY and CDR2 is SVGAGI in the germline V gene. The CDR3 consists of 15 residues. CDR3 sequence reads: CASSYSTQLAGGINF. The CDR3 DNA follows: TGTGCCAGCAGTTACTCGACCCAACTAGCGGGGGGGATTAACTTC.

The rearrangement links TRBV4-1 to TRBJ2-1; 8 positions agree with TRBD2. Germline values: CDR1 MGHRA, CDR2 YSYEKL. This CDR3 region has 18 residues. V shed 4 bases and J 1 base; nucleotides not matched to a gene: 12. The CDR3 DNA reads TGCGCCAGCAGCCCCTCTTCCCAACGGGGGGGATCCTACAATGAGCAGTTCTTC. The encoded protein is CASSPSSQRGGSYNEQFF.

This clonotype has just a few counts. The chain employs TRBV6-5 and TRBJ1-1; no firm D call. The CDR3 is made up of 11 amino acids. Trimming pared 6 bases from V and 7 bases from J, leaving 9 bases between. Germline assignment: CDR1 MNHEY and CDR2 SVGAGI. CDR3 region: CASSARGEAFF. CDR3 coding DNA: TGTGCCAGCAGCGCACGGGGTGAAGCTTTCTTT.

The J gene is TRBJ2-7, the V gene TRBV6-1; the D call may be TRBD1 or TRBD2 (5 bases each). The CDR3 has 14 amino acids. The V gene's germline CDR1 is MNHNS and CDR2 SASEGT. V lost 7 bases and J lost 3, with 16 bases in between. Here the CDR3 DNA reads TGTGCCAGCACCGTCTATTGGGGGAGCTACGAGCAGTACTTC. It specifies CASTVYWGSYEQYF.

This clonotype has just a few counts. V usage is TRBV7-6 and J usage is TRBJ2-1; TRBD2 matches at 8 bases. V lost 3 bases and J lost 7; bases outside the gene matches: 2. The CDR3 is 13 amino acids. Germline CDR1 SGHVS, CDR2 FNYEAQ. The CDR3 reads CASSFSSGNEQFF. The CDR3 bases are TGTGCCAGCAGCTTTTCTAGCGGGAATGAGCAGTTCTTC.

V usage is TRBV3-1 and J usage is TRBJ2-1, with D possibly matching TRBD2 (5 bases). Germline-derived CDR1 and CDR2 are LGHDT and YNNKEL (reference sequence). Trimming removed 5 bases at V and 15 bases at J, with 17 bases between. The CDR3 spans 12 residues. The CDR3 DNA sequence: TGTGCCAGCAGCACCCGGACTGCGAGCCCGTTCTTC. It codes for CASSTRTASPFF.

This clonotype turned up a few times. This chain links TRBV20-1 with TRBJ2-5, with 8 bases that match TRBD2. The length of the CDR3 is 14 residues. Germline V gene lookup returns CDR1 DFQATT and CDR2 SNEGSKA (reference sequence). V was pared by 0 bases and J by 5 bases, with 5 bases of the junction left unmatched. CDR3 amino acids: CSARDKASGETQYF. Written as DNA, the CDR3 is TGCAGTGCTAGAGATAAGGCTAGCGGGGAGACCCAGTACTTC.

Notes on this clonotype: Sequence at one end of the junction differs from germline and may be a read error. The V and J genes are TRBV12-3 or TRBV12-4 and TRBJ2-2; 9 bases line up with TRBD2. The CDR3 is made up of 18 amino acids. CDR3 DNA sequence: TGTACCAGCAGTTCATATCGTAGCGGGGGTACTAACACCGGGGAGCTGTTTTTT. It codes for CTSSSYRSGGTNTGELFF.

This clonotype has only a few counts. The chain couples TRBV5-6 to TRBJ2-3, with D perhaps matching TRBD2 (5 bases). The CDR3 is 15 residues long. Germline V gene sequence: CDR1 SGHDT, CDR2 YYEEEE. Trimming cost V 1 base and J 4 bases, with 13 bases left between them. The CDR3 loop reads CASSLWPARADTQYF. CDR3 sequence (DNA): TGTGCCAGCAGCTTGTGGCCAGCGAGGGCAGATACGCAGTATTTT.

This clonotype was seen a handful of times. This chain joins TRBV7-9 and TRBJ1-1; no definite D call. The CDR3 covers 15 residues. Deletions cut 1 base from V and 6 bases from J, with 15 bases between. Germline CDR1 SEHNR, CDR2 FQNEAQ (reference sequence). CDR3 residues: CASSLGGQRMSEAFF. In nucleotides, the CDR3 is TGTGCCAGCAGCTTAGGTGGCCAGAGAATGTCTGAAGCTTTCTTT.

This clonotype was seen more than once but under ten times. The CDR3 DNA follows: TGTGCCAGCAGTTACAGGGATGGCACCGGGGAGCTGTTTTTT. Translated, it gives CASSYRDGTGELFF. The V call is TRBV12-3 or TRBV12-4, the J call TRBJ2-2, with D perhaps TRBD1 (6 bases). This CDR3 has 14 residues. Trimming took off 4 bases at V and 4 bases at J, with 10 bases between the two ends.

V is TRBV21-1 and J is TRBJ2-1; no DNA check was done on the table's D call, TRBD2. TRBV21-1 is annotated as a pseudogene. The CDR3 is 18 residues long. The chain's CDR3 is CASSKPYLKRGPVDEQFF. The CDR3 region has the DNA TGTGCCAGCAGCAAACCCTATTTGAAAAGGGGCCCAGTGGATGAGCAGTTCTTC.